This TCR beta chain was captured in a study of human T cells and chemical hapten exposure. Study information: Readings were taken at 6 days from patch tests that had applied 0.01% DPC to the upper back.

What the library attached to individual cDNA molecules were unique molecular identifiers. In TCRdb, the RACE reads were re-called with MiXCR into one record per CDR3 protein. The repertoire includes 80,000 to 100,000 distinct CDR3 sequences, approximately 10% of them detected once, and about 3% sits in the top ten. Noted time point: pre-sensitization, week 0. Treatment given: therapeutic diphenylcyclopropenone sensitization with weekly scalp DPC. Donation of samples came from alopecia patients who were 18 to 70 years old and suitable for DPC. This clonotype was detected ten times or more. From germline, CDR1 is LGHDT and CDR2 YNNKEL (reference sequence). The CDR3 length is 16 residues. With V trimmed by 3 bases and J by 4 bases, 11 bases remained unmatched.

The specimen was whole blood, collected in connection with sensitization to the hapten diphenylcyclopropenone (DPC). The V gene is TRBV3-1, the J gene TRBJ2-7; 8 bases fit TRBD1. This sequence was found in an older woman with alopecia areata. Some clones in this sample may be carry-over from other donors' samples. The DNA for the CDR3 is TGTGCCAGCAGCCACCCGGGACAGGCTAACGCTTACGAGCAGTACTTC. Its translation is CASSHPGQANAYEQYF.